These 16 T cell receptor beta chains share one sample of origin, sequenced in a study of T cell changes during pregnancy in multiple sclerosis. Using immunoSEQ multiplex PCR, the repertoire was profiled, and TCRdb retains in-frame clones only, with some absent. Found here are 37,000 or so clones, roughly 89% of them singletons; the top ten hold around 0.5%. Here the sequenced sample was CD4+ T cells from peripheral blood mononuclear cells, taken in the second trimester of pregnancy. The receptors were sampled from a female donor in good health, enrolled as a control in a pregnancy study.

This chain connects TRBV5-1 to TRBJ2-2, with 9 bases aligning to TRBD2. Trimming took 0 bases from V and 5 from J; bases not matched to a gene: 11. CDR1 and CDR2 (germline): SGHRS, YFSETQ. The CDR3 consists of 18 residues. The CDR3 DNA reads TGCGCCAGCAGCTTGGATCCCAGCGGGAGGCAGACAACCGGGGAGCTGTTTTTT. It codes for CASSLDPSGRQTTGELFF.

This clone was observed a few times. The chain recombines TRBV5-5 with TRBJ1-1; 7 bases fit TRBD1. After removal of 0 bases from V and 5 bases from J, the junction contained 10 bases not matched to a gene. Germline V CDR1 and CDR2: SGHKS, YYEKEE (reference sequence). The CDR3 length is 16 residues. The CDR3 loop is CASSLGVGGGGTEAFF. The CDR3 DNA is TGTGCCAGCAGCTTGGGAGTCGGAGGGGGCGGGACTGAAGCTTTCTTT.

The table lists this clone with a count of one. This chain joins TRBV15 and TRBJ1-1, with 7 bases aligning to TRBD1. The length of the CDR3 is 16 residues. The J segment lost 1 base and the V segment lost 7 bases, leaving 12 bases of the junction unmatched. Per germline, CDR1 LNHNV and CDR2 YYDKDF (reference sequence). CDR3 coding DNA: TGTGCCACCACTCAAGGGGGCCGTACTAAGAACACTGAAGCTTTCTTT. Protein sequence: CATTQGGRTKNTEAFF.

The V gene is TRBV19, the J gene TRBJ2-5; maybe TRBD1 (6 bases). With 5 bases removed from V and 5 bases from J, the gap between germline ends came to 18 bases. This CDR3 spans 15 amino acids. Germline V gives CDR1 LNHDA, CDR2 SQIVND (reference sequence). CDR3 DNA: TGTGCCAGTAGTTTCCGGGACAATAGAGGGGAGACCCAGTACTTC. Its translation: CASSFRDNRGETQYF.

This rearrangement joins TRBV27 to TRBJ2-3; D is possibly TRBD2 (6 bases). Germline loops: CDR1 MNHEY, CDR2 SMNVEV (reference sequence). This CDR3 has 16 amino acids. The V and J ends lost 3 bases and 6 bases respectively, with 19 bases between them. The CDR3 DNA sequence: TGTGCCAGCAGTTTTGGAGGGAGACTTAAAAGGGATACGCAGTATTTT. This encodes CASSFGGRLKRDTQYF.

This chain joins TRBV4-2 and TRBJ2-3; 7 nucleotides agree with TRBD2. In germline, CDR1 is LGHNA, CDR2 YNFKEQ. V shed 0 bases, J shed 5 bases, and the junction held 5 bases outside the gene matches. The CDR3 loop spans 15 amino acids. CDR3 nucleotide sequence: TGTGCCAGCAGCCAAGAGCCGGGAGGTGGAGATACGCAGTATTTT. Its translation is CASSQEPGGGDTQYF.

The chain uses TRBV15 and TRBJ2-1, with D possibly matching TRBD1 (6 bases). The length of the CDR3 is 15 residues. V dropped 2 bases and J dropped 7 bases, with 15 bases sitting between them. Germline values: CDR1 LNHNV, CDR2 YYDKDF (reference sequence). The CDR3 sequence is CATSRSTRGGNEQFF. CDR3 sequence (DNA): TGTGCCACCAGCAGATCGACTCGAGGGGGAAATGAGCAGTTCTTC.

Only one count was recorded for this clone. The gene calls are TRBV7-8 and TRBJ1-3; perhaps TRBD1 as D (6 bases). The CDR3 extends over 14 amino acids. In germline, CDR1 is SGHVS, CDR2 FQNEAQ. The V end lost 5 bases, the J end lost 1 base, and 9 bases lay between the germline ends. The CDR3 reads CASSPRGSGNTIYF. In DNA, the CDR3 is TGTGCCAGCAGCCCAAGGGGGTCTGGAAACACCATATATTTT.

This sequence joins TRBV19 and TRBJ2-3, with a possible D match to TRBD2 (5 bases). Germline CDR1 is LNHDA and CDR2 is SQIVND (reference sequence). V was clipped by 5 bases and J by 0 bases, with 12 bases between them. The CDR3 totals 15 residues. The CDR3 region has the DNA TGTGCCAGTAGTCAATGGAGGATTAGCACAGATACGCAGTATTTT. The encoded protein is CASSQWRISTDTQYF. The full variable domain, with the rest looked up from reference TRBV19 and TRBJ2-3, is DGGITQSPKYLFRKEGQNVTLSCEQNLNHDAMYWYRQDPGQGLRLIYYSQIVNDFQKGDIAEGYSVSREKKESFPLTVTSAQKNPTAFYLCASSQWRISTDTQYFGPGTRLTVL.

The genes are TRBV15 and TRBJ2-2, with D maybe TRBD1 (6 bases). V was shortened by 0 bases and J by 7 bases, with 12 bases between the two germline ends. The CDR3 is 15 amino acids. Per the germline V gene, CDR1 is LNHNV and CDR2 is YYDKDF (reference sequence). For the CDR3, the DNA is TGTGCCACCAGCAGAGATCTAGGGGGAAACGGGGAGCTGTTTTTT. It is translated as CATSRDLGGNGELFF. The variable domain in full, with the rest retrieved from reference TRBV15 and TRBJ2-2, is DAMVIQNPRYQVTQFGKPVTLSCSQTLNHNVMYWYQQKSSQAPKLLFHYYDKDFNNEADTPDNFQSRRPNTSFCFLDIRSPGLGDTAMYLCATSRDLGGNGELFFGEGSRLTVL.

The rearrangement uses TRBV5-4 and TRBJ2-3, with TRBD1 matching over 10 bases. V lost 3 bases and J lost 13; bases outside the gene matches: 17. The CDR3 loop spans 16 amino acids. Looked up from germline, CDR1 is SGHNT and CDR2 is YYREEE (reference sequence). The CDR3 DNA sequence: TGTGCCAGCAGCTGGGAGGGGAGACAGGGGGCGTTGAATAAGTATTTT. It is translated as CASSWEGRQGALNKYF.

This sequence joins TRBV5-1 and TRBJ2-1; D is perhaps TRBD2 (6 bases). The CDR3 consists of 15 residues. The V gene's germline CDR1 is SGHRS and CDR2 YFSETQ. V was pared by 4 bases and J by 7 bases, with 18 bases between. Written as DNA, the CDR3 is TGCGCCAGCAGCCCCACTAGCTCATCACGAAATGAGCAGTTCTTC. Translating gives CASSPTSSSRNEQFF.

The chain links TRBV5-4 to TRBJ1-4; TRBD1 aligns across 10 bases. V lost 4 bases, J lost 7 bases, and 4 bases stayed unmatched. Germline loops: CDR1 SGHNT, CDR2 YYREEE (reference sequence). This CDR3 contains 14 residues. CDR3 in amino acids: CASSRQGATEKLFF. CDR3 sequence (DNA): TGTGCCAGCAGCCGACAGGGGGCTACTGAAAAACTGTTTTTT.

This clone was observed a few times. J is TRBJ1-1 and V is TRBV5-4; possibly TRBD1 for D (6 bases). The germline V and J ends were trimmed by 4 bases and 3 bases, with 16 bases remaining between them. Germline V gives CDR1 SGHNT, CDR2 YYREEE (reference sequence). This CDR3 spans 15 amino acids. The chain's CDR3 is CASSLDGEGDTEAFF. For the CDR3, the DNA is TGTGCCAGCAGCCTTGATGGGGAGGGGGACACTGAAGCTTTCTTT.

V usage is TRBV28 and J usage is TRBJ1-4, with 11 bases matching TRBD1. Germline CDR1 and CDR2: MDHEN and SYDVKM. The CDR3 consists of 11 residues. In nucleotides, the CDR3 is TGTGGAGGGGACAGGGGGGAAAAACTGTTTTTT. Encoded protein: CGGDRGEKLFF.

The chain links TRBV9 to TRBJ2-2; 7 nucleotides line up with TRBD2. With 3 bases clipped from V and 1 base from J, the junction kept 6 bases outside the gene matches. Looked up from germline, CDR1 is SGDLS and CDR2 is YYNGEE. The CDR3 extends over 16 amino acids. The CDR3 nucleotides read TGTGCCAGCAGCGGACTTGCGGGGGTGAACACCGGGGAGCTGTTTTTT. Encoded protein: CASSGLAGVNTGELFF.